This TCR beta chain is drawn from a study of T cell clonality in common variable immunodeficiency. CVID and control samples used equivalent genomic DNA input. Here immunoSEQ multiplex PCR was the method, and the copy in TCRdb shows in-frame clones only, minus some. This sample comprises 50,000 or so clones, none seen once only. This clone was detected ten times or more. Its antigen is undetermined. The read halts 3 residues ahead of the CDR3 end, with the missing end drawn from the germline J gene. Findings and limits, study-wide: TCRbeta clonality was increased in CVID versus healthy controls. Common variable immunodeficiency TCR beta sequences reportedly had fewer deletions and N-nucleotide insertions.

Donors gave roughly 4.5 to 9 ml heparinized peripheral whole blood. V was pared by 3 bases and J by 5 bases, with 2 bases of the junction left unmatched. CDR1 is SGDLS and CDR2 is YYNGEE in the germline V gene. CDR3 length equals 13 residues. This TCR came from a person between 18 and 75 years old in good health. The sequencing input was peripheral blood mononuclear cells. V is TRBV9 and J is TRBJ1-2; 9 bases match TRBD1. The CDR3: CASSAGTGYGYTF. The DNA read from the CDR3 is TGTGCCAGCAGCGCCGGGACAGGGTATGGC.